The 17 T cell receptor beta chains listed next were all sequenced from one sample in a study of blood T cell repertoires in COVID-19. Profiling relied on immunoSEQ multiplex PCR, and the TCRdb table lists in-frame clones only, not all of them. The sample consists of around 140,000 clones, roughly 88% of them appearing once. Sequenced: peripheral blood. The receptors originated from a man in his 70s with acute or convalescent COVID-19.

The rearrangement joins TRBV19 to TRBJ1-1; TRBD1 might be the D (5 bases). The CDR3 runs to 15 residues. Germline CDR1 reads LNHDA; CDR2 reads SQIVND (reference sequence). Trimming stripped 3 bases from V and 5 bases from J, with 16 bases between. CDR3 nucleotide sequence: TGTGCCAGTAGTATTGGAAGCGGGGGAAGGACTGAAGCTTTCTTT. Amino acids: CASSIGSGGRTEAFF. The full variable domain, completed using reference TRBV19 and TRBJ1-1, is DGGITQSPKYLFRKEGQNVTLSCEQNLNHDAMYWYRQDPGQGLRLIYYSQIVNDFQKGDIAEGYSVSREKKESFPLTVTSAQKNPTAFYLCASSIGSGGRTEAFFGQGTRLTVV.

The chain is built from TRBV18 and TRBJ2-3; maybe TRBD2 (5 bases). CDR3 size: 15 residues. Germline V gene data show CDR1 as KGHSH and CDR2 as LQKENI. V lost 3 bases and J lost 6, with 16 bases in between. The CDR3 spells CASSPRALRRDTQYF. DNA for the CDR3: TGTGCCAGCTCACCGCGGGCCTTAAGGCGGGATACGCAGTATTTT.

The J gene is TRBJ1-1, the V gene TRBV6-5; 8 bases agree with TRBD1. This CDR3 is 15 amino acids long. V shed 0 bases, J shed 5 bases, and the junction held 5 bases outside the gene matches. Germline CDR1 MNHEY, CDR2 SVGAGI. This chain's CDR3 is CASSYSGQGRTEAFF. The CDR3 DNA follows: TGTGCCAGCAGTTACTCCGGACAGGGCAGGACTGAAGCTTTCTTT.

With respect to this clone: The identical CDR3 is also encoded by other nucleotide sequences in the sample. The chain has TRBV6-5 and TRBJ1-1, with 7 bases that match TRBD1. Trimming removed 2 bases from V and 2 bases from J; junction bases left unmatched: 2. The CDR3 has 14 amino acids. CDR1 is MNHEY, CDR2 SVGAGI, per germline. CDR3 in amino acids: CASSYRGPNTEAFF. The CDR3 DNA is TGTGCCAGCAGTTACAGGGGGCCTAACACTGAAGCTTTCTTT.

This chain uses TRBV29-1 with TRBJ1-1; TRBD1 might be the D (5 bases). Trimming took 0 bases from V and 6 from J, leaving 5 bases between them. The CDR3 is 11 residues long. CDR1 is SQVTM and CDR2 is ANQGSEA in the germline V gene. The CDR3, as DNA: TGCAGCGTTGAAGACAGGGCTGAAGCTTTCTTT. This translates into CSVEDRAEAFF.

V gene TRBV10-3 combines with J gene TRBJ1-4; tentatively, D is TRBD1 (5 bases). The length of the CDR3 is 15 residues. V lost 0 bases to trimming and J lost 10 bases, with 15 bases between them. CDR1 and CDR2 (germline): ENHRY, SYGVKD. Here the CDR3 DNA reads TGTGCCATCAGTGAGTCAGGAGGGGAGGCCGGAAAACTGTTTTTT. Encoded protein: CAISESGGEAGKLFF.

This clone was recorded once. The V and J genes are TRBV27 and TRBJ1-4, with 8 bases that match TRBD1. CDR3 length equals 15 residues. CDR1 is MNHEY, CDR2 SMNVEV, per germline (reference sequence). Germline trimming cut 3 bases from V and 8 bases from J; bases unmatched to any gene: 8. Here the CDR3 reads CASSFRQGRREKLFF. As DNA, the CDR3 is TGTGCCAGCAGTTTCCGACAGGGGCGGCGAGAAAAACTGTTTTTT.

The gene calls are TRBV9 and TRBJ2-7, with D perhaps TRBD2 (5 bases). Germline V gene sequence: CDR1 SGDLS, CDR2 YYNGEE. Trimming left V 4 bases short and J 0 bases short, with 14 bases between. CDR3 length: 15 amino acids. CDR3 residues: CASSPRLTSSYEQYF. CDR3 DNA: TGTGCCAGCAGCCCCCGACTCACTAGCTCCTACGAGCAGTACTTC.

The genes are TRBV7-8 and TRBJ1-5; 8 bases fit TRBD1. The CDR3 length is 13 residues. Germline CDR1 and CDR2: SGHVS and FQNEAQ. V was pared by 7 bases and J by 5 bases, with 4 bases of the junction left unmatched. The CDR3 DNA follows: TGTGCCAGCAAAAAACAGGGGGATCAGCCCCAGCATTTT. This codes for CASKKQGDQPQHF.

The CDR3 loop reads CASRPGTGQLPGYTF. For the CDR3, the DNA is TGTGCCAGCAGACCCGGGACAGGGCAACTCCCGGGCTACACCTTC. J is TRBJ1-2 and V is TRBV27; 9 bases agree with TRBD1. Germline assignment: CDR1 MNHEY and CDR2 SMNVEV (reference sequence). The CDR3 covers 15 residues. J gave up 8 bases and V 6 bases, and 13 bases lay outside the gene matches.

This clone was detected only once. The chain combines TRBV2 with TRBJ2-7; no definite D call. Germline V gives CDR1 SNHLY, CDR2 FYNNEI. V lost 1 base to trimming and J lost 0 bases, with 10 bases between them. CDR3 length: 15 residues. The CDR3 DNA reads TGTGCCAGCAGTGAAGGAGGTTTCAGCTCCTACGAGCAGTACTTC. Protein: CASSEGGFSSYEQYF.

The CDR3: CASSESTGWNYGYTF. The DNA for the CDR3 is TGCGCCAGCAGTGAGTCCACAGGGTGGAACTATGGCTACACCTTC. V is TRBV10-2 and J is TRBJ1-2, with TRBD1 as a possible D gene (6 bases). Per germline, CDR1 WSHSY and CDR2 SAAADI. The CDR3 totals 15 residues. Trimming removed 0 bases at V and 2 bases at J, with 10 bases between.

The CDR3 spells CASTTQGAKAFF. The DNA for the CDR3 is TGTGCCAGTACAACACAGGGGGCAAAGGCTTTCTTT. The J gene is TRBJ1-1, the V gene TRBV19; the match to TRBD1 covers 9 bases. V was pared by 7 bases and J by 11 bases, with 8 bases of the junction left unmatched. Germline CDR1 LNHDA, CDR2 SQIVND (reference sequence). This CDR3 comprises 12 residues.

V gene TRBV28 combines with J gene TRBJ1-5, with 10 bases aligning to TRBD1. The V segment lost 6 bases and the J segment 6 bases; nucleotides outside the gene matches: 5. CDR1 is MDHEN and CDR2 is SYDVKM in the germline V gene. CDR3 length equals 14 residues. The CDR3 loop reads CASRRGQGIQPQHF. CDR3 nucleotides: TGTGCCAGCAGACGGGGACAGGGGATTCAGCCCCAGCATTTT.

This clone came up once. This chain links TRBV19 with TRBJ1-2; no firm D call. The CDR3 contains 14 residues. The ends were cut back, 1 base at V and 0 bases at J, with 6 bases in the middle. The germline V gene has CDR1 LNHDA and CDR2 SQIVND (reference sequence). In DNA, the CDR3 is TGTGCCAGTAGTATAGGGAGTACTAACTATGGCTACACCTTC. Its protein is CASSIGSTNYGYTF.

The rearrangement links TRBV5-1 to TRBJ2-3; no clear D gene. V lost 1 base and J 0 bases, leaving 6 bases between the germline ends. Germline V gene data show CDR1 as SGHRS and CDR2 as YFSETQ. This CDR3 region has 14 residues. The CDR3 nucleotides read TGCGCCAGCAGCTTGACAGACAGCACAGATACGCAGTATTTT. Translated: CASSLTDSTDTQYF.

The chain is built from TRBV3-1 (or the pseudogene TRBV3-2) and TRBJ1-1; D gene uncertain. Between the trimmed V and J ends, which lost 1 base and 4 bases, there was a span of 10 bases. This CDR3 contains 14 residues. Germline V gene sequence: CDR1 LGHDT, CDR2 YNNKEL (reference sequence). The CDR3 sequence is CASSQVGRSTEAFF. Written as DNA, the CDR3 is TGTGCCAGCAGCCAAGTCGGTAGGAGCACTGAAGCTTTCTTT.